This T cell receptor beta chain appears in the sequencing data of a study of cytotoxic CD8 clonotypes in ibrutinib-treated CLL. As for the study in general: Partial responses numbered some 25 and complete responses 2; after a median around 70 months, 14 stayed remitted and 12 progressed. On average, each sample had about 260,000 productive templates and under 95,000 productive rearrangements.

V was cut by 2 bases and J by 6 bases, with 13 bases left in between. Looked up from germline, CDR1 is MNHNS and CDR2 is SASEGT. The CDR3 sequence is 15 residues long. TCRdb's table, derived via immunoSEQ multiplex PCR, lists solely in-frame clones and lacks some. This sample has 330,000 or so clones, with 67% found just once. Regarding the study as a whole: Baseline clonality exceeded age-matched healthy donors and tracked circulating CD8+ T-cell counts. Among the clonotypes, public ones were uncommon and contracted or held stable on treatment.

Comment on this clone: Its specificity is unknown.

The receptor was derived from a human donor with chronic lymphocytic leukemia. The V and J genes are TRBV6-1 and TRBJ2-2; the D gene is possibly TRBD2 (7 bases). The material was PBMCs, obtained after 36 months of ibrutinib treatment. The CDR3 nucleotides read TGTGCCAGCAGTGAAAGCGGGGAGGGGGCCGGGGAGCTGTTTTTT. Amino acid sequence: CASSESGEGAGELFF.